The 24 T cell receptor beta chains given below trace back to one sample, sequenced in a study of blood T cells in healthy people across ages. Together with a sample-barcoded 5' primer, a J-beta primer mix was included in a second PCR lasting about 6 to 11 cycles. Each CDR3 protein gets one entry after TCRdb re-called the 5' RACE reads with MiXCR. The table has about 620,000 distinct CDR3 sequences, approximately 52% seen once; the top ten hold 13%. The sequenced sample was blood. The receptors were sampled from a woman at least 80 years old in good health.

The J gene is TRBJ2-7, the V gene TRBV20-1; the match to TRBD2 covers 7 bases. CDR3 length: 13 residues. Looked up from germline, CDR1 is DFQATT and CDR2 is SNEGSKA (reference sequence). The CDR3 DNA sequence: TGCGGATACTCTAGCGGTGACTCCTACGAGCAGTACTTC. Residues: CGYSSGDSYEQYF.

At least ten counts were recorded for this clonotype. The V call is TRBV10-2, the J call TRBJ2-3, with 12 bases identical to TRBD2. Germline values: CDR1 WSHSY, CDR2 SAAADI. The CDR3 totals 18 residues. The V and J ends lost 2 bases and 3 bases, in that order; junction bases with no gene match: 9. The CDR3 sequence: CASSEPLTSGGDTDTQYF. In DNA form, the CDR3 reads TGCGCCAGCAGTGAGCCGCTGACTAGCGGGGGAGATACAGATACGCAGTATTTT.

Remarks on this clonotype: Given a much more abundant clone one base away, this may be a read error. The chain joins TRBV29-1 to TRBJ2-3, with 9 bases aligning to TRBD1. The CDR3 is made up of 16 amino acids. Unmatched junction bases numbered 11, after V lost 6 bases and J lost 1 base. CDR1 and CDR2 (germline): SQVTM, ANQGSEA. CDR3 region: CSVGLGTGNGTDTQYF. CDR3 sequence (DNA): TGCAGCGTAGGCCTCGGGACAGGGAATGGCACAGATACGCAGTATTTT.

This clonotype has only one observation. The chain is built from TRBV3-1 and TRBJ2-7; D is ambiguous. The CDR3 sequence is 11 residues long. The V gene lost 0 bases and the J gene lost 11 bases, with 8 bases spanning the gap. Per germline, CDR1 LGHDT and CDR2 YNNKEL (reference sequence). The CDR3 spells CASSQDTAEYF. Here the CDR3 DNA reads TGTGCCAGCAGCCAAGACACAGCCGAGTACTTC.

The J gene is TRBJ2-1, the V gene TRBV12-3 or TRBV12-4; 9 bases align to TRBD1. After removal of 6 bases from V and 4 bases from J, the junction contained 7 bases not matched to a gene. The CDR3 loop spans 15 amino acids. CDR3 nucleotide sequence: TGTGCCAGCAGACGCCAGACAGGGGGTTACAATGAGCAGTTCTTC. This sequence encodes CASRRQTGGYNEQFF.

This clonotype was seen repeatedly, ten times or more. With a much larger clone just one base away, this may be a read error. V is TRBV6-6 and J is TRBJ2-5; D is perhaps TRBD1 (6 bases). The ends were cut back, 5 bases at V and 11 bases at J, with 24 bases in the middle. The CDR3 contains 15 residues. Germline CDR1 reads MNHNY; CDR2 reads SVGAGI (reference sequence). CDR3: CASSPTGTPSNEQYF. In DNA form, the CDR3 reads TGTGCCAGCAGTCCGACCGGGACACCCAGCAATGAGCAGTACTTC.

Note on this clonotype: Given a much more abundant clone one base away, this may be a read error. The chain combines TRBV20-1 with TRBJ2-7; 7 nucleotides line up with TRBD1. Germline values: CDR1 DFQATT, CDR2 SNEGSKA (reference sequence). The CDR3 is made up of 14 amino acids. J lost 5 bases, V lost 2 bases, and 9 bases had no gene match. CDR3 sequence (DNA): TGCAGTGCTAGAAGGGACAGCCAGACCGACGAGCAGTACTTC. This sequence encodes CSARRDSQTDEQYF.

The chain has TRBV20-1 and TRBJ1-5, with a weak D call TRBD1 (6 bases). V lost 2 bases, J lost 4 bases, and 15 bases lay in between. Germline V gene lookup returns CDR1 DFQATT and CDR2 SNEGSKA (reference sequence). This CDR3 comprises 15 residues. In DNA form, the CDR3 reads TGCAGTGCTAGAAATGGGGGGCGCGTAAATCAGCCCCAGCATTTT. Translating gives CSARNGGRVNQPQHF.

The CDR3 nucleotides read TGTGCCAGCATAGTGGACAGGACCGTGGAGACCCAGTACTTC. Encoded protein: CASIVDRTVETQYF. The chain has TRBV2 and TRBJ2-5, with TRBD1 identical over 7 bases. The V gene's germline CDR1 is SNHLY and CDR2 FYNNEI. Trimming removed 7 bases from V and 5 bases from J; junction bases left unmatched: 10. The CDR3 runs to 14 residues.

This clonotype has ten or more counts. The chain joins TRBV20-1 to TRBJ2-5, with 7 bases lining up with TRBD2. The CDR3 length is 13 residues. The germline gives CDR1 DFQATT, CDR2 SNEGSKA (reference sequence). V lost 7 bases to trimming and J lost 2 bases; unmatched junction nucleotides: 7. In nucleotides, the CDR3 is TGCAGTGTGGTTGAGGGAGGGCAAGAGACCCAGTACTTC. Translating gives CSVVEGGQETQYF.

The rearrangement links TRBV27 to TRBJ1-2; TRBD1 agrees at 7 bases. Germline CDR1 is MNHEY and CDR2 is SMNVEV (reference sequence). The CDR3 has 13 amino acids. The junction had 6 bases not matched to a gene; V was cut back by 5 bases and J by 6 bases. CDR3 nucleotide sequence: TGTGCCAGCAGTCCGATCGACAGGGATGGCTACACCTTC. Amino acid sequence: CASSPIDRDGYTF.

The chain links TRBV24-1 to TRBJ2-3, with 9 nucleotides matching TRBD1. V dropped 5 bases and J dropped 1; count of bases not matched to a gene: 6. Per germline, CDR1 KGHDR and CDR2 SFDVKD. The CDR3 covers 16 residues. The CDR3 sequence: CATSGPGQGGTDTQYF. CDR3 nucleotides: TGTGCCACCAGTGGTCCGGGACAGGGAGGCACAGATACGCAGTATTTT.

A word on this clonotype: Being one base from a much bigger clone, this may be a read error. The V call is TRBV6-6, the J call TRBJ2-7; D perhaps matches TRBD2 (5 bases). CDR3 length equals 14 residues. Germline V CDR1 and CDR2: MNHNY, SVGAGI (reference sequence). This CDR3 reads CASSLRRPSYEQHF. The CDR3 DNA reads TGTGCCAGCAGTCTGAGGAGGCCTTCCTACGAGCAGCACTTC.

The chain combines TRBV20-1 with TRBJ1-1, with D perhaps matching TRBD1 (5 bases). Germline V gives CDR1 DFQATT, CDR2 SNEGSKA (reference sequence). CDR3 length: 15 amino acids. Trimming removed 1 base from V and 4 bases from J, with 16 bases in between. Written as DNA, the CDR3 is TGCAGTGCTAGAGCACCCAGGGACTTCGGCACTGAAGCTTTCTTT. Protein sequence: CSARAPRDFGTEAFF.

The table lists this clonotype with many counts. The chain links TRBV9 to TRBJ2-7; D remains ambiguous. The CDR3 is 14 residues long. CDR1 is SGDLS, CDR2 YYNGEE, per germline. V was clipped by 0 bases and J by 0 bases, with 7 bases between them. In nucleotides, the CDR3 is TGTGCCAGCAGCGTAGCCCTTAGCTCCTACGAGCAGTACTTC. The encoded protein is CASSVALSSYEQYF.

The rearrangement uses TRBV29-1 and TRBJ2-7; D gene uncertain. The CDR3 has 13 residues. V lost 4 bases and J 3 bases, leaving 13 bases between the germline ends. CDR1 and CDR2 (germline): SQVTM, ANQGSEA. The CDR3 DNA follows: TGCAGCGTTGTTTACGTCCTGGGCTACGAGCAGTACTTC. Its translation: CSVVYVLGYEQYF.

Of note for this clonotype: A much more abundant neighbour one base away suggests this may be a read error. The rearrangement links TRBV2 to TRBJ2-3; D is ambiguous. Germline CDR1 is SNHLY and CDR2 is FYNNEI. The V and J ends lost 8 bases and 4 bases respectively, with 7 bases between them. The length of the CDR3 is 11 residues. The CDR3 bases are TGTGCCAGCCCATACTCAGATACGCAGTATTTT. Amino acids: CASPYSDTQYF.

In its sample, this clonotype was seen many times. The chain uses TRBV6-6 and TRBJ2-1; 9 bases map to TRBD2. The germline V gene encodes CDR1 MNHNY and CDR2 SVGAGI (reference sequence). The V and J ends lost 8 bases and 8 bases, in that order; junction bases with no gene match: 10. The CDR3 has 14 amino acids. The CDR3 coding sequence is TGTGCCAGCGGAGATAGCGGGGGAGGTCATGAGCAGTTCTTC. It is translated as CASGDSGGGHEQFF.

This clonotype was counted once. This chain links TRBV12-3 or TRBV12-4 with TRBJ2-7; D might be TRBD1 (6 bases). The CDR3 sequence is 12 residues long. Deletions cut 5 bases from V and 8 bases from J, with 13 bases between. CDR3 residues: CASSPTGLKQYF. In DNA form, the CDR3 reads TGTGCCAGCAGTCCAACAGGGTTAAAGCAGTACTTC.

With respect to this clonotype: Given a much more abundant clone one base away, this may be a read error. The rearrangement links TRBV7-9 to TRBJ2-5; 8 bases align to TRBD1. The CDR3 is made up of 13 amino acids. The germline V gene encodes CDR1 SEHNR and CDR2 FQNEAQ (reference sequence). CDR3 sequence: CAGSDTGGWEQYF. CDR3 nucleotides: TGTGCCGGCAGCGATACAGGGGGTTGGGAGCAGTACTTC.

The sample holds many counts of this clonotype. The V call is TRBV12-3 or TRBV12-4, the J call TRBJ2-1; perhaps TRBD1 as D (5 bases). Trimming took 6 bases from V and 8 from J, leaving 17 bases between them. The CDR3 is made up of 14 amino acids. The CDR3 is CASSPLEGVDEQFF. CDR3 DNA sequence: TGTGCCAGCAGCCCGCTAGAAGGGGTCGATGAGCAGTTCTTC.

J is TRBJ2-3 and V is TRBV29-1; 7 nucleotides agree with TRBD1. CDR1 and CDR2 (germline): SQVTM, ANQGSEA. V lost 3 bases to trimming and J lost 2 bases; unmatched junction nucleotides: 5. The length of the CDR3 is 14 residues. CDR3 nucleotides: TGCAGCGTTGATGGGACAGCGCACACAGATACGCAGTATTTT. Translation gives CSVDGTAHTDTQYF.

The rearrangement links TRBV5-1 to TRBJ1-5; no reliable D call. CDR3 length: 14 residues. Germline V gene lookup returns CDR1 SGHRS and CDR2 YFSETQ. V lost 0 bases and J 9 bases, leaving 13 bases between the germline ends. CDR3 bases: TGCGCCAGCAGCTTGGGGACCCCCAGATCGCCCCAGCATTTT. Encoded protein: CASSLGTPRSPQHF. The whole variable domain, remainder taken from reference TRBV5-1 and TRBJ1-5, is KAGVTQTPRYLIKTRGQQVTLSCSPISGHRSVSWYQQTPGQGLQFLFEYFSETQRNKGNFPGRFSGRQFSNSRSEMNVSTLELGDSALYLCASSLGTPRSPQHFGDGTRLSIL.

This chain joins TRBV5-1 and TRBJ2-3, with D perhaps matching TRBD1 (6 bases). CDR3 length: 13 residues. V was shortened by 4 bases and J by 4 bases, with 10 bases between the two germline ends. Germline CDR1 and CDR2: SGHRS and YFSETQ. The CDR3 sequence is CASSGQGSDTQYF. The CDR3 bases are TGCGCCAGCAGCGGCCAGGGGTCAGATACGCAGTATTTT.